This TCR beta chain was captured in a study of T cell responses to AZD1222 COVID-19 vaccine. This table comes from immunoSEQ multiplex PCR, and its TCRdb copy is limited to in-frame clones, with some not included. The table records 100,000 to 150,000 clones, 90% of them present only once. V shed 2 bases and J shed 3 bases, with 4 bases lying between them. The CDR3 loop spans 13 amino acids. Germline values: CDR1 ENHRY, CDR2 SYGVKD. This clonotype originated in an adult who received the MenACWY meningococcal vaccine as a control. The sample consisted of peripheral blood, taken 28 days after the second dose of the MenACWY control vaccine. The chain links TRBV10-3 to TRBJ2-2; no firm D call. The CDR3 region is CAISERDTGELFF. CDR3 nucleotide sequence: TGTGCCATCAGTGAGAGGGACACCGGGGAGCTGTTTTTT.